This passage covers 12 T cell receptor beta chains from one sample sequenced in a study of blood T cell repertoires in COVID-19. The repertoire was sequenced with immunoSEQ multiplex PCR; TCRdb's copy has only in-frame clones and lacks some. The sample has a few hundred thousand clones, about 86% seen once. The sample taken for sequencing was peripheral blood. The origin of the receptors is a person between 65 and 79 years old with COVID-19, enrolled during active disease.

V gene TRBV4-1 combines with J gene TRBJ2-3, with D perhaps TRBD1 (5 bases). This CDR3 has 14 amino acids. Trimming shortened V by 0 bases and J by 6 bases, and 10 bases separated the two germline ends. The germline gives CDR1 MGHRA, CDR2 YSYEKL. CDR3 coding DNA: TGCGCCAGCAGCCAAGACTCACAGGAGGATACGCAGTATTTT. Translating gives CASSQDSQEDTQYF.

V is TRBV6-1 and J is TRBJ2-1; weak D call: TRBD2 (5 bases). Looked up from germline, CDR1 is MNHNS and CDR2 is SASEGT. V lost 0 bases to trimming and J lost 0 bases, with 9 bases between them. The CDR3 length is 16 residues. The CDR3: CASSEATGSSYNEQFF. For the CDR3, the DNA is TGTGCCAGCAGTGAAGCAACGGGGAGCTCCTACAATGAGCAGTTCTTC.

This sequence joins TRBV19 and TRBJ1-1; no clear D. V gave up 7 bases and J gave up 5 bases, with 23 bases separating them. The CDR3 spans 16 residues. Germline values: CDR1 LNHDA, CDR2 SQIVND (reference sequence). CDR3 protein: CASTNGRRRLTTEAFF. CDR3 bases: TGTGCCAGTACTAATGGCCGTCGGCGGTTAACGACTGAAGCTTTCTTT.

The rearrangement joins TRBV5-1 to TRBJ1-1; possibly TRBD1 for D (6 bases). The CDR3 loop spans 17 amino acids. The V and J ends lost 4 bases and 4 bases respectively, with 23 bases between them. The germline V gene encodes CDR1 SGHRS and CDR2 YFSETQ. CDR3 sequence: CASSAHPFRGASTEAFF. CDR3 nucleotide sequence: TGCGCCAGCAGCGCTCATCCTTTTCGGGGGGCGAGCACTGAAGCTTTCTTT.

The gene calls are TRBV4-3 and TRBJ2-1; TRBD2 matches at 8 bases. The CDR3 is 15 residues long. The junction had 10 bases not matched to a gene; V was cut back by 3 bases and J by 9 bases. Germline V gives CDR1 LGHNA, CDR2 YSLEER. The CDR3 loop reads CASSQRTSAGGEQFF. The CDR3 nucleotides read TGCGCCAGCAGCCAGCGAACTAGCGCGGGGGGTGAGCAGTTCTTC.

The chain uses TRBV28 and TRBJ1-4; perhaps TRBD1 as D (5 bases). Trimming took 6 bases from V and 3 from J, leaving 17 bases between them. Germline V gives CDR1 MDHEN, CDR2 SYDVKM. The length of the CDR3 is 16 residues. In nucleotides, the CDR3 is TGTGCCAGCAGCCGGCCGGTTAGACAGTCTAATGAAAAACTGTTTTTT. It codes for CASSRPVRQSNEKLFF.

The V gene is TRBV2, the J gene TRBJ2-2; 8 bases line up with TRBD2. Trimming removed 5 bases from V and 0 bases from J; junction bases left unmatched: 8. Germline CDR1 SNHLY, CDR2 FYNNEI. This CDR3 is 17 amino acids long. The CDR3 protein is CASSRGGTYANTGELFF. The CDR3 DNA reads TGTGCCAGCAGTCGGGGGGGAACCTACGCGAACACCGGGGAGCTGTTTTTT.

J is TRBJ2-7 and V is TRBV2; 8 positions match TRBD1. CDR3 length: 13 residues. The trim removed 4 bases at V and 1 base at J, leaving 0 bases unmatched. Germline V gene data show CDR1 as SNHLY and CDR2 as FYNNEI. The CDR3 region has the DNA TGTGCCAGCAGTGGGGACAGGTCCTACGAGCAGTACTTC. Protein product: CASSGDRSYEQYF.

The chain couples TRBV24-1 to TRBJ2-1, with TRBD1 as a possible D gene (5 bases). From germline, CDR1 is KGHDR and CDR2 SFDVKD. CDR3 size: 18 residues. With 6 bases removed from V and 0 bases from J, the gap between germline ends came to 20 bases. The CDR3 DNA reads TGTGCCACCAGTCAGGGATTCCAGTCCGTTAGCTCCTACAATGAGCAGTTCTTC. Protein product: CATSQGFQSVSSYNEQFF.

V and J are TRBV7-9 and TRBJ2-2; D is uncertain. The CDR3 is made up of 14 amino acids. V was pared by 7 bases and J by 4 bases, with 13 bases between. Germline CDR1 and CDR2: SEHNR and FQNEAQ (reference sequence). CDR3 bases: TGTGCCAGCAATACATGGCTTTCCACCGGGGAGCTGTTTTTT. Residues: CASNTWLSTGELFF.

This clone has a single count. This sequence joins TRBV6-5 and TRBJ1-5, with D perhaps TRBD1 (6 bases). The CDR3 extends over 13 amino acids. Trimming pared 8 bases from V and 6 bases from J, leaving 14 bases between. The V gene's germline CDR1 is MNHEY and CDR2 SVGAGI. CDR3 sequence: CASSRTQGQPQHF. CDR3 coding DNA: TGTGCCAGCTCCAGAACACAGGGTCAGCCCCAGCATTTT.

This chain links TRBV5-4 with TRBJ2-5, with TRBD1 matching 7 bases. The ends lost 7 bases at V and 5 bases at J; junction bases unmatched: 17. In germline, CDR1 is SGHNT, CDR2 YYREEE (reference sequence). The CDR3 contains 16 residues. The CDR3 here is CASYKGDRAGGETQYF. The CDR3 DNA sequence: TGTGCCAGCTATAAGGGAGACAGGGCAGGCGGGGAGACCCAGTACTTC.